This entry concerns a single T cell receptor (beta chain). What it binds is unknown. Per germline, CDR1 SGHRS and CDR2 YFSETQ. This CDR3 region has 13 residues. This sample is part of a study of blood T cells in healthy people across ages. General study findings and limits: As naive T cell percentage varied, TCR beta diversity correlated strongly with it.

The people who gave samples were healthy Caucasians from Russia, aged 6 to 90. Each of the donors had roughly 10 milliliters of peripheral blood drawn into EDTA-treated Vacutainer tubes. The total RNA that was extracted per sample amounted to at least 5.5 micrograms. With a J-beta primer mix and a sample-barcoded 5' primer, a second PCR ran roughly 6 to 12 cycles. Each CDR3 protein is one row after TCRdb ran MiXCR on the 5' RACE reads. The repertoire holds 650,000 to 800,000 distinct CDR3 sequences, around 50% seen once, with about 13% in the top ten. Specimen: blood. The chain is built from TRBV5-1 and TRBJ2-1; D is possibly TRBD1 (6 bases). Matching the DNA end better, TRBJ2-7 makes the J call doubtful. This TCR was sampled from an elderly woman in good health. Written as DNA, the CDR3 is TGCGCCAGCAGCCGACTGGGGGACAATGAGCAGTACTTC. Translated: CASSRLGDNEQYF.